The 30 T cell receptor beta chains listed next were all sequenced from one sample in a study of neurological immune-mediated disorders. MiXCR, applied by TCRdb to the 5' RACE reads, yields one record per CDR3 protein. Among about 65,000 distinct CDR3 sequences listed, about 4% were seen once. Material for sequencing was PBMCs. These receptors all come from a man aged 50 to 59 with multiple sclerosis.

There are many counts of this clonotype. The chain has TRBV5-1 and TRBJ1-2; 8 bases align to TRBD1. Trimming took 4 bases from V and 7 from J; bases not matched to a gene: 6. This CDR3 is built from 13 residues. Germline V gene data show CDR1 as SGHRS and CDR2 as YFSETQ. The CDR3 bases are TGCGCCAGCAGCATCGACAGGGGAGTTGGCTACACCTTC. This codes for CASSIDRGVGYTF.

The sample holds many counts of this clonotype. The gene calls are TRBV7-2 and TRBJ1-2, with D possibly being TRBD1 (6 bases). The CDR3 is 15 amino acids. V shed 1 base and J shed 4 bases, with 13 bases lying between them. Per germline, CDR1 SGHTA and CDR2 FQGNSA. Here the CDR3 reads CASSLDVGQSYGYTF. The CDR3 DNA reads as TGTGCCAGCAGCTTAGACGTCGGACAGTCCTATGGCTACACCTTC. The full variable domain, in which reference TRBV7-2 and TRBJ1-2 provide the parts outside the CDR3, is GAGVSQSPSNKVTEKGKDVELRCDPISGHTALYWYRQSLGQGLEFLIYFQGNSAPDKSGLPSDRFSAERTGGSVSTLTIQRTQQEDSAVYLCASSLDVGQSYGYTFGSGTRLTVV.

Ten or more counts support this clonotype. The chain carries TRBV9 and TRBJ1-1; no clear D gene. Germline V lookup: CDR1 SGDLS, CDR2 YYNGEE. Trimming took off 0 bases at V and 6 bases at J, with 12 bases between the two ends. This CDR3 region has 14 residues. The CDR3 DNA reads as TGTGCCAGCAGCGTAGATGTTGCGAAGGCTGAAGCTTTCTTT. The encoded protein is CASSVDVAKAEAFF.

This clonotype was observed many times. The chain links TRBV12-3 or TRBV12-4 to TRBJ1-2; 9 bases are shared with TRBD1. Trimming removed 7 bases from V and 2 bases from J; junction bases left unmatched: 5. The CDR3 totals 14 residues. The CDR3 region is CASTTDRGNYGYTF. The CDR3 nucleotides read TGTGCCAGCACCACCGACAGGGGGAACTATGGCTACACCTTC.

This clonotype was observed at least ten times. The chain carries TRBV29-1 and TRBJ2-3; TRBD2 agrees at 7 bases. J lost 0 bases, V lost 7 bases, and 4 bases had no gene match. CDR3 length equals 13 residues. Germline V gene data show CDR1 as SQVTM and CDR2 as ANQGSEA. For the CDR3, the DNA is TGCAGCGGAAGGGGAGGGAGCACAGATACGCAGTATTTT. This gives the protein CSGRGGSTDTQYF.

This clonotype was observed many times. A much larger clonotype is one base distant, so this may be a read error. The rearrangement links TRBV5-6 to TRBJ2-5, with D maybe TRBD2 (6 bases). There are 12 residues in the CDR3. The V gene lost 5 bases and the J gene lost 7 bases, with 12 bases spanning the gap. Germline lookup yields CDR1 SGHDT and CDR2 YYEEEE. Written as DNA, the CDR3 is TGTGCCAGCAGTGGAACAGCGGGGACCCAGTACTTC. Translating it yields CASSGTAGTQYF.

V is TRBV4-1 and J is TRBJ2-5; 8 bases are a match to TRBD1. Per germline, CDR1 MGHRA and CDR2 YSYEKL. After removal of 4 bases from V and 5 bases from J, the junction contained 12 bases not matched to a gene. The CDR3 runs 16 residues. In DNA, the CDR3 is TGCGCCAGCAGCCGGACGGGGACAGGCGGCCTGGAGACCCAGTACTTC. Translation: CASSRTGTGGLETQYF.

This clonotype was picked up many times. The V and J genes are TRBV30 and TRBJ2-3; D remains ambiguous. Trimming pared 4 bases from V and 6 bases from J, leaving 8 bases between. In germline, CDR1 is GTSNPN, CDR2 SVGIG (reference sequence). The CDR3 loop spans 11 amino acids. CDR3 DNA sequence: TGTGCCTGGACAGGAAGGGATACGCAGTATTTT. Translation: CAWTGRDTQYF.

This clonotype was seen at least ten times. V usage is TRBV5-6 and J usage is TRBJ1-5, with a tentative D call TRBD1 (6 bases). V lost 4 bases and J lost 0, with 14 bases in between. Germline V gives CDR1 SGHDT, CDR2 YYEEEE. The CDR3 is 16 residues long. The chain's CDR3 is CASSPTGGRSNQPQHF. In nucleotides, the CDR3 is TGTGCCAGCAGCCCGACTGGGGGGCGTAGCAATCAGCCCCAGCATTTT. The entire variable domain, with the rest obtained from reference TRBV5-6 and TRBJ1-5, is as follows: DAGVTQSPTHLIKTRGQQVTLRCSPKSGHDTVSWYQQALGQGPQFIFQYYEEEERQRGNFPDRFSGHQFPNYSSELNVNALLLGDSALYLCASSPTGGRSNQPQHFGDGTRLSIL.

This clonotype was detected ten times or more. This chain joins TRBV5-1 and TRBJ1-6; 8 nucleotides line up with TRBD1. Trimming took 4 bases from V and 7 from J; bases not matched to a gene: 7. Per germline, CDR1 SGHRS and CDR2 YFSETQ. The CDR3 extends over 15 amino acids. The CDR3 here is CASSPTGTGNSPLHF. As DNA, the CDR3 is TGCGCCAGCAGCCCGACCGGGACAGGCAATTCACCCCTCCACTTT.

This clonotype was seen at least ten times. The rearrangement links TRBV7-2 to TRBJ1-6; the match to TRBD1 covers 8 bases. The germline CDR1 and CDR2 sequences are SGHTA and FQGNSA. V lost 3 bases and J lost 7; bases outside the gene matches: 5. The CDR3 runs to 15 residues. CDR3 protein: CASSFDRGGNSPLHF. The CDR3 DNA follows: TGTGCCAGCAGCTTTGACAGGGGAGGGAATTCACCCCTCCACTTT.

This clonotype was counted only a few times. This chain joins TRBV5-5 and TRBJ1-5, with TRBD1 matching 8 bases. Germline V CDR1 and CDR2: SGHKS, YYEKEE (reference sequence). The junction had 3 bases not matched to a gene; V was cut back by 2 bases and J by 5 bases. CDR3 length: 14 residues. CDR3 nucleotides: TGTGCCAGCAGCTTCGGACAGGGAGATCAGCCCCAGCATTTT. Protein product: CASSFGQGDQPQHF.

This clonotype was recorded at least ten times. The chain has TRBV5-1 and TRBJ2-1; possibly TRBD2 for D (7 bases). Trimming took 7 bases from V and 0 from J, leaving 17 bases between them. This CDR3 has 16 amino acids. Germline assignment: CDR1 SGHRS and CDR2 YFSETQ. Written as DNA, the CDR3 is TGCGCCAGCCGCCCCGGGGGCGGGAGCTCCTACAATGAGCAGTTCTTC. Its protein product is CASRPGGGSSYNEQFF.

Many counts were recorded for this clonotype. The V gene is TRBV5-1, the J gene TRBJ2-3; possibly TRBD2 for D (7 bases). The CDR3 is made up of 16 amino acids. Germline values: CDR1 SGHRS, CDR2 YFSETQ. With 0 bases removed from V and 2 bases from J, the gap between germline ends came to 13 bases. The CDR3 DNA reads TGCGCCAGCAGCTTGGATGCGGGGGCGTTCACAGATACGCAGTATTTT. Its protein is CASSLDAGAFTDTQYF. The full variable domain, its missing parts supplied by reference TRBV5-1 and TRBJ2-3, is KAGVTQTPRYLIKTRGQQVTLSCSPISGHRSVSWYQQTPGQGLQFLFEYFSETQRNKGNFPGRFSGRQFSNSRSEMNVSTLELGDSALYLCASSLDAGAFTDTQYFGPGTRLTVL.

This clonotype has a count of ten or more. The chain uses TRBV5-1 and TRBJ1-1; D not certain. CDR1 and CDR2 from the germline V gene are SGHRS and YFSETQ. CDR3 length: 15 residues. The V end lost 2 bases, the J end lost 1 base, and 12 bases lay between the germline ends. The CDR3 region has the DNA TGCGCCAGCAGCTTCGTCTCGCCGGGGAACACTGAAGCTTTCTTT. Protein sequence: CASSFVSPGNTEAFF.

This clonotype was detected a few times. Being one base from a much bigger clone, this may be a read error. The genes are TRBV5-1 and TRBJ2-6; maybe TRBD1 (5 bases). The CDR3 spans 15 residues. Germline V gene lookup returns CDR1 SGHRS and CDR2 YFSETQ. CDR3 nucleotide sequence: TGCGCCAGCAGCCCGCCTGCGTCTGGGGCCAAAGTCCTGACTTTC. Translated: CASSPPASGAKVLTF.

This clonotype came up many times. As DNA, the CDR3 is TGTGCCAGCAGCTTAGACAGGGGGCGAATCGAAGCTTTCTTT. Translated, it gives CASSLDRGRIEAFF. The genes are TRBV11-3 and TRBJ1-1; 8 bases line up with TRBD1. Trimming removed 0 bases from V and 8 bases from J; junction bases left unmatched: 5. Germline assignment: CDR1 SGHNT and CDR2 YENEEA. The CDR3 has 14 residues.

V and J are TRBV24-1 and TRBJ1-6; D may be TRBD1 (6 bases). The germline CDR1 and CDR2 sequences are KGHDR and SFDVKD. The CDR3 covers 16 residues. The V end was cut by 2 bases, the J end by 7 bases, with 14 bases between. CDR3 region: CATSDSGGGENSPLHF. The CDR3 nucleotides read TGTGCCACCAGTGATTCTGGGGGCGGAGAAAATTCACCCCTCCACTTT.

This clonotype appeared many times. This sequence joins TRBV7-3 and TRBJ2-3; D possibly uses TRBD1 or TRBD2 (5 bases each). The CDR3 contains 13 residues. Germline V gene lookup returns CDR1 SGHTA and CDR2 FQGTGA. The V and J ends lost 5 bases and 6 bases respectively, with 12 bases between them. The CDR3 nucleotides are TGTGCCAGCAGCCCTAGGTGGGGGGATACGCAGTATTTT. Its protein is CASSPRWGDTQYF.

In this sample, this clonotype turned up a few times. This may be a read error: a much more frequent sequence differs by one nucleotide. The rearrangement joins TRBV12-3 or TRBV12-4 to TRBJ1-1, with D perhaps TRBD1 (5 bases). Trimming cost V 1 base and J 4 bases, with 10 bases left between them. There are 14 residues in the CDR3. Here the CDR3 reads CASSLVKGVTEAFF. The CDR3 DNA reads as TGTGCCAGCAGTTTAGTTAAAGGGGTCACTGAAGCTTTCTTT.

The table lists this clonotype with a few counts. This sequence joins TRBV7-9 and TRBJ2-7; 7 bases line up with TRBD2. V dropped 2 bases and J dropped 5; count of bases not matched to a gene: 15. This CDR3 contains 17 residues. Germline V lookup: CDR1 SEHNR, CDR2 FQNEAQ (reference sequence). The CDR3 bases are TGTGCCAGCAGCTTATCTAGGAGCGGCGGGGGAAACGACGAGCAGTACTTC. Translation: CASSLSRSGGGNDEQYF.

In its sample, this clonotype was seen many times. This chain links TRBV7-2 with TRBJ2-4; 10 nucleotides align to TRBD1. The V and J ends lost 4 bases and 6 bases, in that order; junction bases with no gene match: 9. The CDR3 has 16 residues. Germline V CDR1 and CDR2: SGHTA, FQGNSA. CDR3 sequence: CASSSFGQGVVNIQYF. The CDR3 DNA follows: TGTGCCAGCAGCTCCTTCGGACAGGGGGTGGTAAACATTCAGTACTTC.

The sample holds many counts of this clonotype. This rearrangement joins TRBV29-1 to TRBJ1-1; 7 bases align to TRBD1. The CDR3 spans 13 residues. CDR1 and CDR2 from the germline V gene are SQVTM and ANQGSEA. V was clipped by 7 bases and J by 0 bases; unmatched bases: 5. CDR3: CSADRRLNTEAFF. As DNA, the CDR3 is TGCAGCGCGGACAGGCGTCTGAACACTGAAGCTTTCTTT.

In this sample, this clonotype turned up many times. The chain couples TRBV9 to TRBJ2-3; 14 nucleotides match TRBD2. The CDR3 runs 17 residues. The germline V gene encodes CDR1 SGDLS and CDR2 YYNGEE. Trimming removed 0 bases from V and 2 bases from J; junction bases left unmatched: 2. CDR3 DNA sequence: TGTGCCAGCAGCGTAGGGGGACTAGCGGGGGTCACAGATACGCAGTATTTT. Encoded protein: CASSVGGLAGVTDTQYF. The entire variable domain, with the rest obtained from reference TRBV9 and TRBJ2-3, is as follows: DSGVTQTPKHLITATGQRVTLRCSPRSGDLSVYWYQQSLDQGLQFLIQYYNGEERAKGNILERFSAQQFPDLHSELNLSSLELGDSALYFCASSVGGLAGVTDTQYFGPGTRLTVL.

This clonotype was recorded at least ten times. The chain couples TRBV15 to TRBJ1-3; no firm D call. Germline V gene data show CDR1 as LNHNV and CDR2 as YYDKDF (reference sequence). Trimming shortened V by 1 base and J by 0 bases, and 16 bases separated the two germline ends. The CDR3 contains 18 residues. The CDR3 sequence is CATSRALKGIFSGNTIYF. The CDR3 region has the DNA TGTGCCACCAGCAGAGCTCTCAAGGGCATCTTCTCTGGAAACACCATATATTTT.

This clonotype was picked up many times. V gene TRBV6-6 combines with J gene TRBJ2-3; 14 nucleotides line up with TRBD2. The germline gives CDR1 MNHNY, CDR2 SVGAGI (reference sequence). This CDR3 spans 20 amino acids. J was trimmed by 7 bases and V by 2 bases; bases with no gene match: 17. The CDR3 is CASSYPGLAGGKQHVNTQYF. The CDR3 DNA reads as TGTGCCAGCAGTTACCCCGGACTAGCGGGGGGCAAACAGCACGTGAATACGCAGTATTTT.

Many counts were recorded for this clonotype. A read error is possible here, since a much larger clone lies one base away. This chain links TRBV20-1 with TRBJ2-5; D not resolved. The germline V gene encodes CDR1 DFQATT and CDR2 SNEGSKA (reference sequence). The CDR3 extends over 14 amino acids. Trimming left V 3 bases short and J 0 bases short, with 11 bases between. CDR3 in amino acids: CSASGTEYQETQYF. As DNA, the CDR3 is TGCAGTGCTAGTGGAACAGAATACCAAGAGACCCAGTACTTC.

This clonotype was detected ten times or more. The chain is built from TRBV5-1 and TRBJ2-3; no clear D gene. Trimming left V 4 bases short and J 0 bases short, with 6 bases between. The CDR3 sequence is 13 residues long. The germline V gene encodes CDR1 SGHRS and CDR2 YFSETQ. CDR3 bases: TGCGCCAGCAGCACGGCCAGCACAGATACGCAGTATTTT. The encoded protein is CASSTASTDTQYF.

This clonotype was seen many times. CDR3 sequence: CASSSRGKPQHF. The CDR3 nucleotides read TGTGCCAGCAGCTCACGCGGGAAGCCCCAGCATTTT. The chain employs TRBV7-8 and TRBJ1-5; D gene uncertain. The CDR3 runs to 12 residues. CDR1 SGHVS and CDR2 FQNEAQ come from the germline V gene. Trimming took off 4 bases at V and 8 bases at J, with 9 bases between the two ends.

This clonotype was recorded many times. The rearrangement links TRBV5-1 to TRBJ2-3, with D unresolved. This CDR3 has 14 residues. V gave up 1 base and J gave up 0 bases, with 6 bases separating them. Germline lookup yields CDR1 SGHRS and CDR2 YFSETQ. The CDR3 DNA reads as TGCGCCAGCAGCTTGAATTGGAGCACAGATACGCAGTATTTT. This sequence encodes CASSLNWSTDTQYF. Full variable domain (remainder filled in from reference TRBV5-1 and TRBJ2-3): KAGVTQTPRYLIKTRGQQVTLSCSPISGHRSVSWYQQTPGQGLQFLFEYFSETQRNKGNFPGRFSGRQFSNSRSEMNVSTLELGDSALYLCASSLNWSTDTQYFGPGTRLTVL.